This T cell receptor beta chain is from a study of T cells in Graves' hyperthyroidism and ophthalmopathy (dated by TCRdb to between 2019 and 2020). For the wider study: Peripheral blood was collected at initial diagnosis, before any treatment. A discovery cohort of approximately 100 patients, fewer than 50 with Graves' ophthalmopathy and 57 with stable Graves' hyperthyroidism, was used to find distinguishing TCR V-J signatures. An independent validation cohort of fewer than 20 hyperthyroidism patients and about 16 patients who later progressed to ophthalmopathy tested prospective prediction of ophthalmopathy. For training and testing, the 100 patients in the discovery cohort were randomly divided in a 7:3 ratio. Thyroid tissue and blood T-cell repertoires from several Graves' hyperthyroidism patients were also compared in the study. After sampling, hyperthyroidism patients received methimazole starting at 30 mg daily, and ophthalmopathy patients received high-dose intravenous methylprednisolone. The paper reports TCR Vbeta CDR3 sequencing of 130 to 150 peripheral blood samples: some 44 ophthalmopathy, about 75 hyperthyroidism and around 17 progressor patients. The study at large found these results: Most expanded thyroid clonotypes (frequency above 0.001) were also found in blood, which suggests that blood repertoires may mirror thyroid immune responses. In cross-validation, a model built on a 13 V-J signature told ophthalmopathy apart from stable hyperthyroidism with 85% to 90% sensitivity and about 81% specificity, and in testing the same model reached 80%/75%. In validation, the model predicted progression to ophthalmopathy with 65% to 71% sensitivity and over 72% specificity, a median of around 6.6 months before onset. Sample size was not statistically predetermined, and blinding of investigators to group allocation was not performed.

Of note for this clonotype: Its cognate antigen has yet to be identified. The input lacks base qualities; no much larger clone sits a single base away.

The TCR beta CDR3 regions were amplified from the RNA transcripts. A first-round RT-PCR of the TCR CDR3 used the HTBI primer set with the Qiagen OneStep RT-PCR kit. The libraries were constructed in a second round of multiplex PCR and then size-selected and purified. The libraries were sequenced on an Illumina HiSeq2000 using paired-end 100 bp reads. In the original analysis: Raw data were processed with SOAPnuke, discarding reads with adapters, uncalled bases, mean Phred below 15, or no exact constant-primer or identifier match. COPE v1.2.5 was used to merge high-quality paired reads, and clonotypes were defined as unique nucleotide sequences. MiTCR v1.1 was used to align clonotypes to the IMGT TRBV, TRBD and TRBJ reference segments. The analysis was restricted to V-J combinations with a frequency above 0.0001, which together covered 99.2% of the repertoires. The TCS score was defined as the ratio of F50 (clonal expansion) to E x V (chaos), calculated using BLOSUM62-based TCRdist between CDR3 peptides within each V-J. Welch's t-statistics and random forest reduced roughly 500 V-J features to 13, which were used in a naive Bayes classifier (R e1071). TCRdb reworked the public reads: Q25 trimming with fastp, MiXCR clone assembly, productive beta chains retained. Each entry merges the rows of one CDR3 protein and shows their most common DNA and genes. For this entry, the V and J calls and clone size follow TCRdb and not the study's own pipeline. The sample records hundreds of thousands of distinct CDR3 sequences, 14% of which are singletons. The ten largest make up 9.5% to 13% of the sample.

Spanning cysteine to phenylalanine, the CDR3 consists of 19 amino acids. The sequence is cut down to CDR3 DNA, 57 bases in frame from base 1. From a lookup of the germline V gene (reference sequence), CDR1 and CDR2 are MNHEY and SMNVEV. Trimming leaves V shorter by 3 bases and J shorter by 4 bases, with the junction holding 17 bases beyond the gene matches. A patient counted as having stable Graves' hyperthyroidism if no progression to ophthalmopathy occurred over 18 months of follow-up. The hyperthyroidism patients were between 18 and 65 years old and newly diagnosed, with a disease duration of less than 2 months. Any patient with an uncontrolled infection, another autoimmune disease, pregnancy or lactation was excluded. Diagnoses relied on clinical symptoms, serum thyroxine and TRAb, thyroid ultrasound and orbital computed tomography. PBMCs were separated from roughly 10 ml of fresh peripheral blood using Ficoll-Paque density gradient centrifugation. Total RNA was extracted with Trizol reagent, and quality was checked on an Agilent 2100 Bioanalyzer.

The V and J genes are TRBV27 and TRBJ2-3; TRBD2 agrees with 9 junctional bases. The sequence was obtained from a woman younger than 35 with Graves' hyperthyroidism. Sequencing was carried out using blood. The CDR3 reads CASSFRPWLAGRGADTQYF. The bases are TGTGCCAGCAGTTTCCGACCTTGGCTAGCGGGAAGGGGCGCAGATACGCAGTATTTT.